The rows below give T cell receptor beta chains drawn from one sample of a study of graft-versus-host responses after intestinal transplantation. Some clones are missing from TCRdb's copy, which holds only in-frame ones; the method was immunoSEQ multiplex PCR. This sample has approximately 60,000 clones, with around 90% found just once. The sample in question was ileum tissue, obtained more than 350 days after transplant. The receptors originated from a human patient who received an intestinal transplant, so some T cells may come from the graft donor. CDR3s include the opening cysteine and the closing phenylalanine or tryptophan. The D gene is left open where the match is weak. Some rows have no size entry. The others give once, few or many, or a class for an expanded clone.

CDR3aa | CDR3nt | j_gene | d_gene | v_gene | abundance
CASSSTGSNQPQHF | TGTGCCAGTAGTAGCACAGGGTCCAATCAGCCCCAGCATTTT | TRBJ1-5 | . | TRBV19 | .
CASSLGTGYEQYF | TGTGCCAGCAGTTTAGGGACTGGCTACGAGCAGTACTTC | TRBJ2-7 | . | TRBV28 | .
CASTAVHGQGGSPLHF | TGCGCCAGCACCGCAGTCCACGGACAGGGAGGTTCACCCCTCCACTTT | TRBJ1-6 | TRBD1 | TRBV4-1 | .
CASSLQDGWGDTQYF | TGTGCCAGCAGTCTGCAGGACGGGTGGGGAGATACGCAGTATTTT | TRBJ2-3 | . | TRBV6-5 | .
CASRPRGIPAYQETQYF | TGTGCCAGCAGGCCACGGGGAATCCCAGCGTACCAAGAGACCCAGTACTTC | TRBJ2-5 | . | TRBV14 | .
CASSLVISSYEQYF | TGTGCCAGCAGCTTGGTGATATCCTCCTACGAGCAGTACTTC | TRBJ2-7 | . | TRBV5-6 | .
CASSVGGTVYNEQFF | TGTGCCAGCAGCGTAGGGGGGACAGTTTACAATGAGCAGTTCTTC | TRBJ2-1 | TRBD1 | TRBV9 | .
CASSEAGQGAGEQYF | TGTGCCAGCAGTGAAGCGGGTCAGGGGGCTGGAGAGCAGTACTTC | TRBJ2-7 | TRBD1 | TRBV2 | .
CASSLTAGRDGYTF | TGTGCCAGCAGCTTAACGGCAGGGAGGGATGGCTACACCTTC | TRBJ1-2 | . | TRBV7-3 | .
CASSPRSGSGGTDTQYF | TGCGCCAGCAGCCCCCGAAGCGGGAGCGGGGGAACAGATACGCAGTATTTT | TRBJ2-3 | TRBD2 | TRBV5-1 | .
CASSLRGDSTGELFF | TGTGCCAGCAGTCTCAGGGGCGATTCCACCGGGGAGCTGTTTTTT | TRBJ2-2 | . | TRBV6-6 | .
CASSAPGTGGNQPQHF | TGTGCCAGCAGTGCTCCCGGGACAGGGGGCAATCAGCCCCAGCATTTT | TRBJ1-5 | TRBD1 | TRBV25-1 | .
CASYRDVETQYF | TGTGCCAGCTACAGGGATGTTGAGACCCAGTACTTC | TRBJ2-5 | . | TRBV2 | .
CASTQGDEQFF | TGTGCCAGCACCCAGGGAGATGAGCAGTTCTTC | TRBJ2-1 | . | TRBV2 | .
CASSLVPGGNYEQYF | TGTGCCAGCAGCTTAGTGCCAGGGGGGAACTACGAGCAGTACTTC | TRBJ2-7 | . | TRBV7-2 | .
CASSDVWQGPAYNEQFF | TGTGCCAGCAGTGATGTTTGGCAGGGGCCGGCCTACAATGAGCAGTTCTTC | TRBJ2-1 | . | TRBV2 | .
CAIRVGVSYEQYF | TGTGCCATCAGAGTTGGGGTATCCTACGAGCAGTACTTC | TRBJ2-7 | . | TRBV10-3 | few
CASRATGTSAYNEQFF | TGTGCCAGCAGAGCAACCGGGACTAGCGCTTACAATGAGCAGTTCTTC | TRBJ2-1 | TRBD2 | TRBV28 | .
CASSLGLAGTQETQYF | TGTGCCAGCAGCTTGGGACTAGCGGGTACACAAGAGACCCAGTACTTC | TRBJ2-5 | TRBD2 | TRBV5-6 | .
CASSHLGVISGNTIYF | TGTGCCAGTAGCCACCTGGGAGTCATCTCTGGAAACACCATATATTTT | TRBJ1-3 | . | TRBV19 | once
CASSLSARGGYGYTF | TGTGCCAGCAGCTTATCGGCCAGGGGAGGCTATGGCTACACCTTC | TRBJ1-2 | . | TRBV11-2 | .
CASSSQGYGYTF | TGTGCCAGCAGCTCACAGGGGTATGGCTACACCTTC | TRBJ1-2 | TRBD1 | TRBV6-6 | .
CASTQGPRNTEAFF | TGTGCCAGCACCCAAGGTCCCCGGAACACTGAAGCTTTCTTT | TRBJ1-1 | . | TRBV6-5 | .
CASSYQGVAYNEQFF | TGTGCCAGCAGTTACCAGGGGGTGGCTTACAATGAGCAGTTCTTC | TRBJ2-1 | TRBD1 | TRBV6-6 | .
CASSYGGATNEKLFF | TGTGCCAGCAGTTACGGAGGGGCAACTAATGAAAAACTGTTTTTT | TRBJ1-4 | . | TRBV6-5 | .
CASSSVGVRDNEQFF | TGTGCCAGCAGTTCGGTGGGAGTCAGGGACAATGAGCAGTTCTTC | TRBJ2-1 | . | TRBV2 | .
CATSREEGNTIYF | TGTGCCACCAGCAGAGAGGAAGGAAACACCATATATTTT | TRBJ1-3 | . | TRBV15 | once
CASSRPGQGSYEQYF | TGTGCCAGCAGCCGCCCGGGACAGGGTTCCTACGAGCAGTACTTC | TRBJ2-7 | TRBD1 | TRBV4-2 | .